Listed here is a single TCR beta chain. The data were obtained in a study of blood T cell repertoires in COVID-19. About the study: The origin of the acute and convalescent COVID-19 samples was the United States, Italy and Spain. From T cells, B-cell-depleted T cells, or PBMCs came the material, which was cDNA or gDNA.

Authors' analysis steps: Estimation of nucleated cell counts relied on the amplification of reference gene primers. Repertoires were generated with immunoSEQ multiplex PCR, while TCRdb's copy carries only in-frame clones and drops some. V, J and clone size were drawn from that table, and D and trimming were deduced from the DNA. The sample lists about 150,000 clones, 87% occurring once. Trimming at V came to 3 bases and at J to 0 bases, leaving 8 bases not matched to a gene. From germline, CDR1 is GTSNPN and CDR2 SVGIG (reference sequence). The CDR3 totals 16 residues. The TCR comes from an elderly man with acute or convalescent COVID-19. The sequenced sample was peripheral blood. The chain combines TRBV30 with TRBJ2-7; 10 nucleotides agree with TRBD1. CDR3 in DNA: TGTGCCTGGAGGATCCGGGACAGGGGAAACTCCTACGAGCAGTACTTC. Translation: CAWRIRDRGNSYEQYF. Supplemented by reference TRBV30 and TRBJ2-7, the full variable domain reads SQTIHQWPATLVQPVGSPLSLECTVEGTSNPNLYWYRQAAGRGLQLLFYSVGIGQISSEVPQNLSASRPQDRQFILSSKKLLLSDSGFYLCAWRIRDRGNSYEQYFGPGTRLTVT.